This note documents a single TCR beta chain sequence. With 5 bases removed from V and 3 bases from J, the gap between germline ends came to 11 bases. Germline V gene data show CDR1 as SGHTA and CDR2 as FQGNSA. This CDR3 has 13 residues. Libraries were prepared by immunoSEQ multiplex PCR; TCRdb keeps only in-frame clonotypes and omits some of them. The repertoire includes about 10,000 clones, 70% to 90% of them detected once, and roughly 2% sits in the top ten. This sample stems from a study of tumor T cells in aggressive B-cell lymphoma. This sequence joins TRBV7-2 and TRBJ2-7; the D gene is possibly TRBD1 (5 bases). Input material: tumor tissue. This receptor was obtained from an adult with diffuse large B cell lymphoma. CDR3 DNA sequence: TGTGCCAGCAGCCCGATCCAGGGCTACGAGCAGTACTTC. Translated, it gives CASSPIQGYEQYF.